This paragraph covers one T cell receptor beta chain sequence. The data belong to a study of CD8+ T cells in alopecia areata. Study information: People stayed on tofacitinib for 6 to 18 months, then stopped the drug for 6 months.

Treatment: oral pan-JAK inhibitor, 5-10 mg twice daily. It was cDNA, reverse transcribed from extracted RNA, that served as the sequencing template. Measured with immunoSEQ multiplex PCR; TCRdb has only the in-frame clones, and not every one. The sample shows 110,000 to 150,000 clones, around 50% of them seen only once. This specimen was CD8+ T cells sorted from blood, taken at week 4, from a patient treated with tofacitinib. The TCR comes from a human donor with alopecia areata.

The CDR3 DNA is TGTGCCAGCAGCTTACCGGGACTAGCGGGATCGAGCTCCTACGAGCAGTACTTC. Translation: CASSLPGLAGSSSYEQYF. The chain links TRBV7-9 to TRBJ2-7; TRBD2 aligns across 13 bases. Germline V CDR1 and CDR2: SEHNR, FQNEAQ (reference sequence). With 2 bases clipped from V and 0 bases from J, the junction kept 7 bases outside the gene matches. This CDR3 is 18 amino acids long.